These T cell receptor beta chains were read from a single sample in a study of early T cells in non-severe SARS-CoV-2 infection. TCRdb used MiXCR to reprocess the 5' RACE reads, holding one entry per CDR3 protein. Among around 56,000 distinct CDR3 sequences listed, less than 15% were seen once. The sample consisted of whole blood, taken at baseline. The receptor source for this set is an adult who was a healthcare worker with PCR-confirmed SARS-CoV-2 infection or an uninfected control (not recorded which). The CDR3 runs from the conserved cysteine through the conserved F or W. The D gene is left open where the match is weak. Some rows have no size entry. The others give once, few or many, or a class for an expanded clone.

CDR3nt	CDR3aa	d_gene	j_gene	len	abundance	v_gene
TGTGCCAGCAGCCCCTGGGGGGACTACAATGAGCAGTTCTTC	CASSPWGDYNEQFF	.	TRBJ2-1	14	.	TRBV27
TGTGCCGCTACGGAGGGATGGGGAGTAATGAATTCACCCCTCCACTTT	CAATEGWGVMNSPLHF	.	TRBJ1-6	16	.	TRBV30
TGCGCCAGCAGCGCCGCCGGGGCGTACAATGAGCAGTTCTTC	CASSAAGAYNEQFF	.	TRBJ2-1	14	.	TRBV5-1
TGTGCCAGCAGTCTAGGGGGTCCAGATACGCAGTATTTT	CASSLGGPDTQYF	.	TRBJ2-3	13	few	TRBV12-3/TRBV12-4
TGTGCCAGCAGCTTATCCCCGGGGCGGGTCACCTACAATGAGCAGTTCTTC	CASSLSPGRVTYNEQFF	.	TRBJ2-1	17	few	TRBV11-3
TGCGCCAGCAGCTCACGACAGGGGCCTGAAGCTTTCTTT	CASSSRQGPEAFF	TRBD1	TRBJ1-1	13	.	TRBV5-1
TGCGCCAGCAGCCAAGGGCGGCGGATGCGGGCGGACAATGAGCAGTTCTTC	CASSQGRRMRADNEQFF	.	TRBJ2-1	17	.	TRBV4-3
TGTGCCAGCAGTTTAAAGGGCGGAAGCTCCTACAATGAGCAGTTCTTC	CASSLKGGSSYNEQFF	.	TRBJ2-1	16	few	TRBV27
TGTGCCAGCAGTTTAATAAGGGGACGAGGCTACACCTTC	CASSLIRGRGYTF	.	TRBJ1-2	13	.	TRBV27
TGTGCCTGGAGTGTACAGGGCAATCAGCCCCAGCATTTT	CAWSVQGNQPQHF	.	TRBJ1-5	13	many	TRBV30
TGCAGTGCTAGAGATCCTGGCAGGAGGGAAGATACGCAGTATTTT	CSARDPGRREDTQYF	.	TRBJ2-3	15	few	TRBV20-1
TGTGCCAGCAGTCGCTCCCCGGGGGCGGGCGAGCAGTACTTC	CASSRSPGAGEQYF	.	TRBJ2-7	14	.	TRBV12-3/TRBV12-4
TGTGCCAGTAGGTCCTGGACGGCGCGCGGGCAGCCCCAGCATTTT	CASRSWTARGQPQHF	.	TRBJ1-5	15	few	TRBV19
TGCGCCAGCGGGGACAGGGCCGGGGAGCTGTTTTTT	CASGDRAGELFF	TRBD1	TRBJ2-2	12	many	TRBV10-1
TGTGCCAGCAGCCAACTGGACAGGAATTCACCCCTCCACTTT	CASSQLDRNSPLHF	TRBD1	TRBJ1-6	14	many	TRBV3-1